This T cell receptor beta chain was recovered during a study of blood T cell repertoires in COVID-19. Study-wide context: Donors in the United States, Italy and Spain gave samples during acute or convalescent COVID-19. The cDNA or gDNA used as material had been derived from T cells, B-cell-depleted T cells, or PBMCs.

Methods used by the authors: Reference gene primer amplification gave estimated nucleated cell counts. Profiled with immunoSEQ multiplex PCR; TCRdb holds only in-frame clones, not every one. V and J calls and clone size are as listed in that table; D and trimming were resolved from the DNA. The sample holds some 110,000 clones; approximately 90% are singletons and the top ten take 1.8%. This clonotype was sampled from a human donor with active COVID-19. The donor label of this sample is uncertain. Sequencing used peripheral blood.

In DNA, the CDR3 is TGTGCCAGCAGCTTTACAGGCTATGAAGCTTTCTTT. Translated: CASSFTGYEAFF. The chain combines TRBV12-3 or TRBV12-4 with TRBJ1-1; TRBD1 is a possible D gene (5 bases). The CDR3 runs to 12 residues. V was cut by 6 bases and J by 7 bases, with 12 bases left in between.